This TCR beta chain was retrieved from a study of shared clonotypes between healthy human individuals. Assay execution took place at the deep level. The authors loaded 200 ng DNA, roughly 33,000 T cell genomes, into sorted-subset replicate PCRs. The repertoire was sequenced with immunoSEQ multiplex PCR; TCRdb's copy has only in-frame clones and lacks some. In the table there are a few million clones, roughly nine tenths of which are singletons. The CDR3 contains 13 residues. Germline V gene sequence: CDR1 MNHEY, CDR2 SVGAGI. The V segment lost 6 bases and the J segment 6 bases; nucleotides outside the gene matches: 4. The investigators split CD4+ cells into a CD45RA+ naive subset and a CD45RA-negative memory subset.

Sequencing used naive CD4+ T cells sorted from blood. Subset in this sample: CD45RA+ positively selected. The chain employs TRBV6-5 and TRBJ2-2, with 7 positions matching TRBD2. This TCR derives from a man between 18 and 35 years old in good health. CDR3 protein: CASSRGEAGELFF. In DNA form, the CDR3 reads TGTGCCAGCAGCCGGGGGGAAGCCGGGGAGCTGTTTTTT.